This T cell receptor beta chain stems from a study of T-cell reconstitution after alpha-beta-depleted transplantation in children. In its sample, this clonotype was seen many times. What it binds is not known. Construction of the TCRbeta library involved unique molecular identifiers. Via MiXCR, TCRdb re-called the PCR reads, giving one row per CDR3 protein. The sample consists of around 300,000 distinct CDR3 sequences, 7.5% to 9% of them appearing once. Study findings and constraints: Newly generated T cells supplied most T-cell counts and diversity one year post-transplant. Reportedly, roughly two months post-transplant, alpha-beta T cells arose from several hundred expanded graft clones. Surviving recipient T cells and thymic progenitors produced the high day-60 TCRbeta diversity seen in some patients.

The CDR3 sequence is 14 residues long. The V and J ends lost 3 bases and 10 bases, in that order; junction bases with no gene match: 10. Germline CDR1 MDHEN, CDR2 SYDVKM. This chain uses TRBV28 with TRBJ2-7, with 9 positions matching TRBD1. This clonotype was sampled from a female patient between 2 and 15 years old who had a stem cell transplant for Fanconi anemia, so the T cells may come from the graft donor. This specimen consisted of peripheral blood, obtained 360 days after TCRalphabeta/CD19-depleted stem cell transplant. CDR3 in amino acids: CASSFSGTGLVQYF. The CDR3 DNA follows: TGTGCCAGCAGTTTCTCCGGGACAGGGCTAGTACAGTACTTC.